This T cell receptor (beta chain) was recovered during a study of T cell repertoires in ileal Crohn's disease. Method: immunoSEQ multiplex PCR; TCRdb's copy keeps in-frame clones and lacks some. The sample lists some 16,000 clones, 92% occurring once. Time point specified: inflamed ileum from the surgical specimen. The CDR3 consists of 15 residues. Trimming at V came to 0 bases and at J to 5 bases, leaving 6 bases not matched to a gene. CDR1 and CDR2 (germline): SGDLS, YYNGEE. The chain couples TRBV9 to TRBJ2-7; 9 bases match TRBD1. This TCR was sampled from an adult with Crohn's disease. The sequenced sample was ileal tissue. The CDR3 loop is CASSVDGQGRNEQYF. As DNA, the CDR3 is TGTGCCAGCAGCGTAGATGGACAGGGGAGGAACGAGCAGTACTTC.